The clone carrying this T cell receptor (beta chain) was detected once. The data stem from a study of blood T cell repertoires in COVID-19. As for the study in general: COVID-19 samples, acute and convalescent, were from the United States, Italy and Spain. From T cells, B-cell-depleted T cells, or PBMCs came the material, which was cDNA or gDNA.

Sequenced by immunoSEQ multiplex PCR; TCRdb stores in-frame clones only, minus some. The sample lists roughly 100,000 clones; about 92% were seen once. With V trimmed by 1 base and J by 8 bases, 18 bases remained unmatched. Germline loops: CDR1 SGDLS, CDR2 YYNGEE. The CDR3 runs to 20 residues. Patients in Seattle were enrolled during active infection, then followed longitudinally. The chain recombines TRBV9 with TRBJ2-1, with 13 bases aligning to TRBD2. The source material was peripheral blood. The clonotype comes from a man aged 18 to 29 with COVID-19, enrolled during active disease. The CDR3 DNA reads TGTGCCAGCAGCGTATCTGCCCGGACTAGCGGGAGCCCCGCTCGACATGAGCAGTTCTTC. It yields the protein CASSVSARTSGSPARHEQFF.